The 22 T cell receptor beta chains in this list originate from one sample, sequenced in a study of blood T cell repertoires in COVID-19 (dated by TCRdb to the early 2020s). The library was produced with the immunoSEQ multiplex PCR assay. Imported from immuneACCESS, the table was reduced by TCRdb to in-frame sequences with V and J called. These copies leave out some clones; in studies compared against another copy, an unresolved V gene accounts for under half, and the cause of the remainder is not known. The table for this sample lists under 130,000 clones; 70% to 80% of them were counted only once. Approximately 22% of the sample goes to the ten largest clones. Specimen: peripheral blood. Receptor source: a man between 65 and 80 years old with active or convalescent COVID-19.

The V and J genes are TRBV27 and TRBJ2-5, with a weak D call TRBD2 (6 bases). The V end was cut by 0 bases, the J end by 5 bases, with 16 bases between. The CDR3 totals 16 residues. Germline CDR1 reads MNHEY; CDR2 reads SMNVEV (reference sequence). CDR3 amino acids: CASSLSRGARWETQYF. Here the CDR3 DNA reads TGTGCCAGCAGTTTATCGCGCGGGGCGAGGTGGGAGACCCAGTACTTC.

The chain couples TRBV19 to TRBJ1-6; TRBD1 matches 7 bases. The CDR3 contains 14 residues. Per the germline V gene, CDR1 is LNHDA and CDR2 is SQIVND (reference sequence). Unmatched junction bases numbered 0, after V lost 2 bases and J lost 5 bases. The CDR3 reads CASSIQGDNSPLHF. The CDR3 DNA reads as TGTGCCAGTAGTATACAGGGGGATAATTCACCCCTCCACTTT.

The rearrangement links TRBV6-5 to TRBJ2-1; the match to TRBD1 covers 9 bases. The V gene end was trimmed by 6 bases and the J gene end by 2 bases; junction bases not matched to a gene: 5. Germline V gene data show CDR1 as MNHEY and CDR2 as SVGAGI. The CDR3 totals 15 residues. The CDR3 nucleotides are TGTGCCAGCAGGCCCGGGACAGGGACCTACAATGAGCAGTTCTTC. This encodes CASRPGTGTYNEQFF.

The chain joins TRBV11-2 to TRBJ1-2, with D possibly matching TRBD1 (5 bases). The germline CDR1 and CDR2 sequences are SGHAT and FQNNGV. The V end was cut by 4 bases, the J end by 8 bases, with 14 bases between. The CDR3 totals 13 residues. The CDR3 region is CASSSYRKSGYTF. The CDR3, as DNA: TGTGCCAGCAGCTCCTACAGGAAGAGCGGCTACACCTTC.

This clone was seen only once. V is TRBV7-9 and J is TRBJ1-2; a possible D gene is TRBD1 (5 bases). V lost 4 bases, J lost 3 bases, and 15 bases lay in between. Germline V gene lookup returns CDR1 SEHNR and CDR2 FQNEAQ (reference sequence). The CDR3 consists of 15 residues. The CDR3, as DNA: TGTGCCAGCAGCTCCATTTATACACAGGACTATGGCTACACCTTC. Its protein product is CASSSIYTQDYGYTF. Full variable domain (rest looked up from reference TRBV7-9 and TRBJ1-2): DTGVSQNPRHKITKRGQNVTFRCDPISEHNRLYWYRQTLGQGPEFLTYFQNEAQLEKSRLLSDRFSAERPKGSFSTLEIQRTEQGDSAMYLCASSSIYTQDYGYTFGSGTRLTVV.

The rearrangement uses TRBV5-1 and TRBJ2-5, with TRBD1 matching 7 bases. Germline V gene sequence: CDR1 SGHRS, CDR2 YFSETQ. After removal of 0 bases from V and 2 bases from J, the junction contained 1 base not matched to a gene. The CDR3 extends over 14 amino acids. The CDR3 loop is CASSLGQGQETQYF. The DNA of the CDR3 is TGCGCCAGCAGCTTGGGACAGGGTCAAGAGACCCAGTACTTC.

CDR3 sequence (DNA): TGTGCCAGCAGTACCGGACTAGCGGGACTTTGGTATGACACCGGGGAGCTGTTTTTT. Amino acid sequence: CASSTGLAGLWYDTGELFF. V gene TRBV28 combines with J gene TRBJ2-2; 12 bases map to TRBD2. Trimming took 5 bases from V and 3 from J; bases not matched to a gene: 13. CDR1 and CDR2 from the germline V gene are MDHEN and SYDVKM. The CDR3 consists of 19 residues.

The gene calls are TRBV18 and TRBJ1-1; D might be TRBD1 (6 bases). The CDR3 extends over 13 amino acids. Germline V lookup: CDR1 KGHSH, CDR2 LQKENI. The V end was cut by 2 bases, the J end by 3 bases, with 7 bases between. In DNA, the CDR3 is TGTGCCAGCTCACCAGAGGGGGACACTGAAGCTTTCTTT. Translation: CASSPEGDTEAFF.

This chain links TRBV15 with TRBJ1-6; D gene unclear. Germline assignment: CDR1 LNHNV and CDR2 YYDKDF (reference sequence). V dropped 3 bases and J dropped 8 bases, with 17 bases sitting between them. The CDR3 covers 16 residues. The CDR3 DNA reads TGTGCCACCAGCAGGTGGTCCCCGGAGGGAGATTCACCCCTCCACTTT. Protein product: CATSRWSPEGDSPLHF. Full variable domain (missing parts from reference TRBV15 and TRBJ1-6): DAMVIQNPRYQVTQFGKPVTLSCSQTLNHNVMYWYQQKSSQAPKLLFHYYDKDFNNEADTPDNFQSRRPNTSFCFLDIRSPGLGDTAMYLCATSRWSPEGDSPLHFGNGTRLTVT.

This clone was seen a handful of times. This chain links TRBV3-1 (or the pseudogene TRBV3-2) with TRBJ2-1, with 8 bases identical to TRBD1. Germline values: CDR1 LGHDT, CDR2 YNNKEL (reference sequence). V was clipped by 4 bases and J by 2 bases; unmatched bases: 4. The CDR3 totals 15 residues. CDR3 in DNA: TGTGCCAGCAGCCGGACAGGGACGACCTACAATGAGCAGTTCTTC. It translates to CASSRTGTTYNEQFF.

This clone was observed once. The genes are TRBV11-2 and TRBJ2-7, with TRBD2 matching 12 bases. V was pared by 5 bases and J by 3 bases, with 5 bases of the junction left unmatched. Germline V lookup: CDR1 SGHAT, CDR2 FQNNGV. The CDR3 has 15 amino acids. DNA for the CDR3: TGTGCCAGCAGCCGGACTAGCGGGGCTGACTACGAGCAGTACTTC. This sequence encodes CASSRTSGADYEQYF. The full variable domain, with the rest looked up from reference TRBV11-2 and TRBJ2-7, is EAGVAQSPRYKIIEKRQSVAFWCNPISGHATLYWYQQILGQGPKLLIQFQNNGVVDDSQLPKDRFSAERLKGVDSTLKIQPAKLEDSAVYLCASSRTSGADYEQYFGPGTRLTVT.

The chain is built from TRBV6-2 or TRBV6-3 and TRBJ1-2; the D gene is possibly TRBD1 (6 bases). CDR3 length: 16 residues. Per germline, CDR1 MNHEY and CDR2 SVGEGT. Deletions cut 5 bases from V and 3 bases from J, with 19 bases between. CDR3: CASSVDPSGADYGYTF. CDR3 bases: TGTGCCAGCAGTGTCGACCCCTCAGGGGCCGACTATGGCTACACCTTC.

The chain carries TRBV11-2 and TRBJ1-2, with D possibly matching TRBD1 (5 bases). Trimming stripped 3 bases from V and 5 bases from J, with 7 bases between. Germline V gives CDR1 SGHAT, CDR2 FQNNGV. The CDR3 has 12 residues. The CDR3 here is CASSFDRYGYTF. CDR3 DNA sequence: TGTGCCAGCAGCTTTGACAGATATGGCTACACCTTC.

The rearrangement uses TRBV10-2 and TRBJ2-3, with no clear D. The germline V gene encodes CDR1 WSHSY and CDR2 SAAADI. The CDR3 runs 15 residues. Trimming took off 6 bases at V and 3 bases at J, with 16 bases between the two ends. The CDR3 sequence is CASRPPTVTTDTQYF. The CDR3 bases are TGCGCCAGCAGGCCACCCACAGTGACAACAGATACGCAGTATTTT.

The DNA for the CDR3 is TGTGCCACGCAAGCGGGCACAGATACGCAGTATTTT. It encodes CATQAGTDTQYF. V and J are TRBV15 and TRBJ2-3, with D possibly being TRBD2 (5 bases). CDR1 is LNHNV and CDR2 is YYDKDF in the germline V gene (reference sequence). The V gene lost 9 bases and the J gene lost 1 base, with 8 bases spanning the gap. CDR3 length: 12 amino acids.

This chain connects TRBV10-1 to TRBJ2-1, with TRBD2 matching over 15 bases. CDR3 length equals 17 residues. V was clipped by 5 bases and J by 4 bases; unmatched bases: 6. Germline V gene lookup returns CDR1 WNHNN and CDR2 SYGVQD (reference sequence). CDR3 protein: CASSLPGTSGRYNEQFF. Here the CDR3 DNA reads TGCGCCAGCAGTTTGCCAGGGACTAGCGGGAGGTACAATGAGCAGTTCTTC.

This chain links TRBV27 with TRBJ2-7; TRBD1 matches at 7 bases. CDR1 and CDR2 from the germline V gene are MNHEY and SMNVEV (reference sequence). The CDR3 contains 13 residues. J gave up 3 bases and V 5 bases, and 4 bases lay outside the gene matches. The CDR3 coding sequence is TGTGCCAGCAGTCGGACAGGACTCTACGAGCAGTACTTC. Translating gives CASSRTGLYEQYF.

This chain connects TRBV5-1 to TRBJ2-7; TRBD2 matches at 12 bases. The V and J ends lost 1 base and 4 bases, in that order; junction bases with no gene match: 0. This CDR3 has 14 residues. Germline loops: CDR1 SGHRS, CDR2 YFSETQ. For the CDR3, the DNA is TGCGCCAGCAGCTTGACTAGCGGGAGGTACGAGCAGTACTTC. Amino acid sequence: CASSLTSGRYEQYF.

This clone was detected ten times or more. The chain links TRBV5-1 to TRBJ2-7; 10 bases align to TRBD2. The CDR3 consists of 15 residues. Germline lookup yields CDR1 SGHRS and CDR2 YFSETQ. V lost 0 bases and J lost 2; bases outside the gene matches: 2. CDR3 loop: CASSLGTSGAYEQYF. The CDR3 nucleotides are TGCGCCAGCAGCTTGGGGACTAGCGGAGCCTACGAGCAGTACTTC.

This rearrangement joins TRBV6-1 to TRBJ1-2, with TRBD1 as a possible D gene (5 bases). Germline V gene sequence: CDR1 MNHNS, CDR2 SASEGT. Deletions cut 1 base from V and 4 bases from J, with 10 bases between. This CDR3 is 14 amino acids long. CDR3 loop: CASSEGGGIYGYTF. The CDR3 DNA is TGTGCCAGCAGTGAAGGCGGGGGGATCTATGGCTACACCTTC.

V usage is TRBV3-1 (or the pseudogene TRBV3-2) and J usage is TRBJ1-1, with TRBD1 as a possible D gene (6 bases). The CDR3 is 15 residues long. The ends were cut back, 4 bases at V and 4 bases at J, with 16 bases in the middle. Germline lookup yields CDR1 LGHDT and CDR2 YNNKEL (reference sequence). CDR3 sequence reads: CASSLQQGRVTEAFF. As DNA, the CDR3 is TGTGCCAGCAGCCTACAACAGGGCCGGGTCACTGAAGCTTTCTTT.

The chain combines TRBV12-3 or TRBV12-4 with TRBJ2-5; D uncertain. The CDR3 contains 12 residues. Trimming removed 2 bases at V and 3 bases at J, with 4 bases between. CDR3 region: CASSLIKETQYF. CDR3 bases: TGTGCCAGCAGTTTAATTAAAGAGACCCAGTACTTC.